A selection of T cell receptor beta chains follows, all from one sample in a study of technical replicates of blood from a handful of donors. The assay was immunoSEQ multiplex PCR, and TCRdb's table has in-frame clones only and misses some. The sample carries more than 75,000 clones, over 95% recorded once. Source material: T cells isolated from PBMCs. Receptor source: a human donor in good health. Both conserved end residues are part of each CDR3. A D gene is named only where the DNA matches it firmly. Size values are once, few and many counts, or a class for expanded clones, and some rows have none.

V gene	J gene	D gene	clone size	CDR3 DNA	CDR3 protein
TRBV5-6	TRBJ2-7	.	.	TGTGCCAGCAGCTTGGCCCCAGGCAACGAGCAGTACTTC	CASSLAPGNEQYF
TRBV7-2	TRBJ2-1	TRBD1	.	TGTGCCAGCACCCGGGACAGCCGTGAGCAGTTCTTC	CASTRDSREQFF
TRBV19	TRBJ1-2	TRBD1	.	TGTGCCAGTAGGATGACAGGGAATGGTTACACCTTC	CASRMTGNGYTF
TRBV19	TRBJ2-7	.	.	TGTGCCAGTAGTATAGTCGTCAGCTACGAGCAGTACTTC	CASSIVVSYEQYF
TRBV30	TRBJ2-1	.	.	TGTGCCTGGAGCCTTACTCGCGATGAGCAGTTCTTC	CAWSLTRDEQFF
TRBV11-3	TRBJ2-1	TRBD1	.	TGTGCCAGCAGCACTGGACAGGTTAGCTCCTACAATGAGCAGTTCTTC	CASSTGQVSSYNEQFF
TRBV29-1	TRBJ2-5	TRBD1	.	TGCAGCGTTGAACTCCCAGGGGGAGAGACCCAGTACTTC	CSVELPGGETQYF
TRBV27	TRBJ1-2	TRBD1	.	TGTGCCAGCAGTACCGGACAGGGGGCTCTTGGCTACACCTTC	CASSTGQGALGYTF
TRBV19	TRBJ2-7	.	.	TGTGCCAGTAGTATCGGTGCGGTGTACGAGCAGTACTTC	CASSIGAVYEQYF
TRBV25-1	TRBJ1-2	.	.	TGTGCCAGCAGCTCAGGCTATGGCTACACCTTC	CASSSGYGYTF
TRBV10-2	TRBJ1-5	TRBD1	.	TGCGCCAGCAGATCGGGACAGGGCCGACAGCCCCAGCATTTT	CASRSGQGRQPQHF
TRBV30	TRBJ1-4	TRBD1	.	TGTGCCTGGAGTGTTTGGACAGGGGGTAATGAAAAACTGTTTTTT	CAWSVWTGGNEKLFF
TRBV14	TRBJ2-7	.	.	TGTGCCAGCAGCCAAGGCGCGGAGTACTCCTACGAGCAGTACTTC	CASSQGAEYSYEQYF
TRBV7-9	TRBJ2-3	TRBD1	.	TGTGCCAGCAGCTTGGGACAGGGACTTAGAACAGATACGCAGTATTTT	CASSLGQGLRTDTQYF
TRBV14	TRBJ2-7	TRBD2	.	TGTGCCAGCAGCCAACCGGAAGCGGGAAACAACGAGCAGTACTTC	CASSQPEAGNNEQYF
TRBV28	TRBJ1-2	TRBD1	once	TGTGCCAGCAGTTCATACCGGGACAGGGGGCCCGGCAACTATGGCTACACCTTC	CASSSYRDRGPGNYGYTF
TRBV29-1	TRBJ1-2	TRBD1	.	TGCAGCGTGGTAACCGGGACAGGGAACGGCTACACCTTC	CSVVTGTGNGYTF
TRBV19	TRBJ2-5	.	few	TGTGCCAGTAGTATAGGCGGGACTCCCGAGACCCAGTACTTC	CASSIGGTPETQYF
TRBV13	TRBJ2-3	TRBD2	.	TGTGCCAGCAGCTCTAGAAGGGAGGGGTTTTTCACAGATACGCAGTATTTT	CASSSRREGFFTDTQYF
TRBV11-2	TRBJ2-2	TRBD2	.	TGTGCCAGCAGCTTGATCCTAGCGGGACCAGGGGAGCTGTTTTTT	CASSLILAGPGELFF
TRBV4-1	TRBJ2-1	.	.	TGCGCCAGCGGGCTGGCGGGCTACAATGAGCAGTTCTTC	CASGLAGYNEQFF
TRBV10-1	TRBJ1-2	TRBD1	.	TGCGCCAGCAGTCTGGACAGGAACTACGGCTACACCTTC	CASSLDRNYGYTF
TRBV16	TRBJ2-2	TRBD2	.	TGTGCCAGCAGCCAGCCTCTAGCGGGAGTATTATTGGGTTCGAACACCGGGGAGCTGTTTTTT	CASSQPLAGVLLGSNTGELFF
TRBV30	TRBJ1-5	.	.	TGTGCCTGGAGTGTACCGGGACAGCCCCAGCATTTT	CAWSVPGQPQHF
TRBV6-4	TRBJ2-3	.	.	TGTGCCAGCAGTGGTCAGAGCACAGATACGCAGTATTTT	CASSGQSTDTQYF
TRBV11-3	TRBJ2-5	TRBD2	.	TGTGCCAGCAGCTTAGCCTCTAGACTAGCGGGAGGGGGGACCCAGTACTTC	CASSLASRLAGGGTQYF
TRBV25-1	TRBJ1-1	.	.	TGTGCCAGCAGTGAAAACAGGAGGGCCCATGAACGCACTGAAGCTTTCTTT	CASSENRRAHERTEAFF
TRBV27	TRBJ1-4	TRBD1	.	TGTGCCAGCAGAGGGACAGGGGGCCTCGAAAAACTGTTTTTT	CASRGTGGLEKLFF
TRBV5-6	TRBJ2-1	TRBD2	.	TGTGCCAGCAGCTTGGATTTCGGCGGGAGAGGATCCTACAATGAGCAGTTCTTC	CASSLDFGGRGSYNEQFF
TRBV5-4	TRBJ2-2	.	.	TGTGCCAGCAGCTCCGCGAGGCGTAGCACCGGGGAGCTGTTTTTT	CASSSARRSTGELFF
TRBV25-1	TRBJ1-4	TRBD1	.	TGTGCCAGCAGTGAATGTCAGGGGGTAACTAATGAAAAACTGTTTTTT	CASSECQGVTNEKLFF
TRBV28	TRBJ1-2	.	.	TGTGCCAGCAGTTTGCAATCCGGGTCTGGCTACACCTTC	CASSLQSGSGYTF